Below are 29 T cell receptor beta chains sequenced from a single sample in a study of radiotherapy plus CTLA-4 blockade in lung cancer. Only in-frame clones appear in the TCRdb table, and some are missing; sequencing was by immunoSEQ multiplex PCR. The sample has roughly 62,000 clones, less than 85% seen once. The source was peripheral blood, collected from a patient treated with radiotherapy plus ipilimumab. These receptors were collected from a human donor with non-small cell lung cancer who had a complete response to radiotherapy plus ipilimumab.

In this sample, this clone is medium-sized (0.01 to 0.1%). The V gene is TRBV7-2, the J gene TRBJ1-1; TRBD1 agrees at 7 bases. The V segment lost 5 bases and the J segment 8 bases; nucleotides outside the gene matches: 11. This CDR3 spans 14 amino acids. Germline V CDR1 and CDR2: SGHTA, FQGNSA. This CDR3 reads CASSTEPRTGEAFF. CDR3 nucleotides: TGTGCCAGCAGCACCGAGCCGAGGACAGGCGAAGCTTTCTTT.

V usage is TRBV27 and J usage is TRBJ1-2; 8 nucleotides agree with TRBD1. The germline V gene encodes CDR1 MNHEY and CDR2 SMNVEV (reference sequence). The junction had 10 bases not matched to a gene; V was cut back by 5 bases and J by 2 bases. The CDR3 is 16 residues long. The DNA for the CDR3 is TGTGCCAGCAGTCGGAAAGGGACAGGAGAAAACTATGGCTACACCTTC. Translated: CASSRKGTGENYGYTF.

This rearrangement joins TRBV9 to TRBJ2-7; 13 positions agree with TRBD2. Trimming cost V 0 bases and J 2 bases; bases outside gene matches: 2. The CDR3 extends over 16 amino acids. CDR1 is SGDLS and CDR2 is YYNGEE in the germline V gene. CDR3 residues: CASSVGGTSGAYEQYF. CDR3 nucleotides: TGTGCCAGCAGCGTAGGGGGGACTAGCGGGGCCTACGAGCAGTACTTC.

This clone was found once. The chain employs TRBV6-5 and TRBJ1-5; TRBD1 aligns across 8 bases. Per germline, CDR1 MNHEY and CDR2 SVGAGI. Trimming cost V 2 bases and J 6 bases; bases outside gene matches: 6. This CDR3 comprises 15 residues. As DNA, the CDR3 is TGTGCCAGCAGTTACATCGGACAGGGAGGTCAGCCCCAGCATTTT. It specifies CASSYIGQGGQPQHF.

The chain is built from TRBV18 and TRBJ2-5, with D maybe TRBD1 (6 bases). Germline values: CDR1 KGHSH, CDR2 LQKENI. CDR3 length: 14 amino acids. The V end was cut by 6 bases, the J end by 4 bases, with 15 bases between. This chain's CDR3 is CASSSGRGAETQYF. CDR3 nucleotide sequence: TGTGCCAGCTCCTCCGGCAGGGGAGCAGAGACCCAGTACTTC.

This chain joins TRBV18 and TRBJ1-2; D is perhaps TRBD1 (5 bases). CDR1 and CDR2 (germline): KGHSH, LQKENI. The CDR3 sequence is 13 residues long. V lost 3 bases to trimming and J lost 4 bases, with 9 bases between them. The CDR3 sequence: CASSPQGGYGYTF. As DNA, the CDR3 is TGTGCCAGCTCACCTCAGGGTGGCTATGGCTACACCTTC.

A few counts support this clone. This chain links TRBV19 with TRBJ2-7; 11 bases agree with TRBD2. Trimming took 9 bases from V and 7 from J; bases not matched to a gene: 11. The germline gives CDR1 LNHDA, CDR2 SQIVND (reference sequence). This CDR3 comprises 14 residues. CDR3 bases: TGTGCCAGCCGGCTAGCGGGAGGAGAGGAGGAGCAGTACTTC. This gives the protein CASRLAGGEEEQYF.

The rearrangement joins TRBV19 to TRBJ2-6, with 8 bases aligning to TRBD1. The CDR3 length is 16 residues. V gave up 5 bases and J gave up 2 bases; unmatched junction bases: 5. From germline, CDR1 is LNHDA and CDR2 SQIVND (reference sequence). The CDR3 bases are TGTGCCAGTAGTCTCTTACAGGGGGCTGGGGCCAACGTCCTGACTTTC. It is translated as CASSLLQGAGANVLTF.

The chain joins TRBV7-2 to TRBJ2-6; TRBD1 agrees at 8 bases. Trimming at V came to 3 bases and at J to 0 bases, leaving 10 bases not matched to a gene. The CDR3 has 19 residues. The germline V gene encodes CDR1 SGHTA and CDR2 FQGNSA. CDR3 in amino acids: CASSFHTGGISSGANVLTF. CDR3 DNA: TGTGCCAGCAGCTTTCATACAGGGGGGATAAGCTCTGGGGCCAACGTCCTGACTTTC. The full variable domain, completed using reference TRBV7-2 and TRBJ2-6, is GAGVSQSPSNKVTEKGKDVELRCDPISGHTALYWYRQSLGQGLEFLIYFQGNSAPDKSGLPSDRFSAERTGGSVSTLTIQRTQQEDSAVYLCASSFHTGGISSGANVLTFGAGSRLTVL.

The chain uses TRBV18 and TRBJ2-3; 9 nucleotides match TRBD2. In germline, CDR1 is KGHSH, CDR2 LQKENI. With V trimmed by 1 base and J by 2 bases, 4 bases remained unmatched. The CDR3 extends over 16 amino acids. The CDR3 loop is CASSPQAGGITDTQYF. The CDR3 nucleotides read TGTGCCAGCTCACCACAGGCGGGGGGGATCACAGATACGCAGTATTTT.

V and J are TRBV19 and TRBJ2-2; the D gene is possibly TRBD2 (5 bases). Germline-derived CDR1 and CDR2 are LNHDA and SQIVND (reference sequence). V was trimmed by 2 bases and J by 5 bases, leaving 15 bases between them. The CDR3 sequence is 16 residues long. CDR3 nucleotides: TGTGCCAGTAGTATAATAAGAGGGAGTAGTACCGGGGAGCTGTTTTTT. It codes for CASSIIRGSSTGELFF. Combining the CDR3 with reference TRBV19 and TRBJ2-2 gives the whole variable domain DGGITQSPKYLFRKEGQNVTLSCEQNLNHDAMYWYRQDPGQGLRLIYYSQIVNDFQKGDIAEGYSVSREKKESFPLTVTSAQKNPTAFYLCASSIIRGSSTGELFFGEGSRLTVL.

In nucleotides, the CDR3 is TGTGCCAGCAGCCGCCGGACAGGACGGGACACTGAAGCTTTCTTT. It specifies CASSRRTGRDTEAFF. The rearrangement joins TRBV7-9 to TRBJ1-1; 7 bases map to TRBD1. V shed 5 bases and J 3 bases; nucleotides not matched to a gene: 9. CDR1 is SEHNR, CDR2 FQNEAQ, per germline (reference sequence). The CDR3 contains 15 residues. Full variable domain (rest looked up from reference TRBV7-9 and TRBJ1-1): DTGVSQNPRHKITKRGQNVTFRCDPISEHNRLYWYRQTLGQGPEFLTYFQNEAQLEKSRLLSDRFSAERPKGSFSTLEIQRTEQGDSAMYLCASSRRTGRDTEAFFGQGTRLTVV.

The V gene is TRBV5-1, the J gene TRBJ2-7, with D possibly matching TRBD2 (6 bases). Per germline, CDR1 SGHRS and CDR2 YFSETQ. This CDR3 is 15 amino acids long. V was trimmed by 7 bases and J by 4 bases, leaving 21 bases between them. CDR3 sequence: CASRVSGQGGYEQYF. The CDR3 bases are TGCGCCAGCCGGGTCTCCGGGCAGGGAGGTTACGAGCAGTACTTC.

The chain carries TRBV10-2 and TRBJ1-1; D not resolved. Trimming removed 6 bases from V and 6 bases from J, with 17 bases in between. The CDR3 runs to 14 residues. Germline assignment: CDR1 WSHSY and CDR2 SAAADI. CDR3 nucleotide sequence: TGCGCCAGCAGAAGTAGCCAAGGTTCGGCTGAAGCTTTCTTT. Protein sequence: CASRSSQGSAEAFF.

The CDR3 DNA reads TGTGCCATCAGTGACACAGGGATGGAGACCCAGTACTTC. Amino acid sequence: CAISDTGMETQYF. This rearrangement joins TRBV10-3 to TRBJ2-5, with D possibly matching TRBD1 (6 bases). This CDR3 is built from 13 residues. CDR1 and CDR2 from the germline V gene are ENHRY and SYGVKD. The germline V and J ends were trimmed by 3 bases and 5 bases, with 10 bases remaining between them.

In its sample, this clone was seen once. The genes are TRBV6-5 and TRBJ2-1; D is possibly TRBD1 (6 bases). This CDR3 is 15 amino acids long. Between the trimmed V and J ends, which lost 9 bases and 7 bases, there was a span of 22 bases. Germline V lookup: CDR1 MNHEY, CDR2 SVGAGI. The DNA for the CDR3 is TGTGCCAGGTCGAATCGTGACAGGCGTACGAATGAGCAGTTCTTC. This gives the protein CARSNRDRRTNEQFF.

This clone has just one count. The chain has TRBV9 and TRBJ1-6; 7 nucleotides agree with TRBD1. The junction had 9 bases not matched to a gene; V was cut back by 2 bases and J by 7 bases. Germline V CDR1 and CDR2: SGDLS, YYNGEE. The CDR3 totals 16 residues. The chain's CDR3 is CASSVTGDTRNSPLHF. The CDR3 DNA follows: TGTGCCAGCAGCGTTACAGGGGACACGAGGAATTCACCCCTCCACTTT.

The chain uses TRBV2 and TRBJ1-1, with a weak D call TRBD1 (5 bases). This CDR3 contains 15 residues. Trimming stripped 2 bases from V and 0 bases from J, with 10 bases between. From germline, CDR1 is SNHLY and CDR2 FYNNEI. CDR3 coding DNA: TGTGCCAGCAGTGAACTGGGACTGATGAACACTGAAGCTTTCTTT. Translation gives CASSELGLMNTEAFF.

V gene TRBV7-2 combines with J gene TRBJ2-1, with 8 bases aligning to TRBD2. Germline-derived CDR1 and CDR2 are SGHTA and FQGNSA. This CDR3 region has 13 residues. The ends lost 5 bases at V and 9 bases at J; junction bases unmatched: 6. The CDR3: CASSPGLAVEQFF. The CDR3 nucleotides are TGTGCCAGCAGCCCCGGACTAGCCGTTGAGCAGTTCTTC.

The table lists this clone with a few counts. J is TRBJ1-1 and V is TRBV27; D possibly corresponds to TRBD1 (5 bases). The germline V gene has CDR1 MNHEY and CDR2 SMNVEV (reference sequence). V shed 5 bases and J shed 7 bases, with 11 bases lying between them. The CDR3 has 12 residues. The CDR3 loop is CASSPQGREAFF. Written as DNA, the CDR3 is TGTGCCAGCAGTCCCCAGGGCCGTGAAGCTTTCTTT.

This clone appeared once. The chain recombines TRBV10-1 with TRBJ2-1; 7 bases are a match to TRBD2. Germline V gene data show CDR1 as WNHNN and CDR2 as SYGVQD (reference sequence). V dropped 0 bases and J dropped 7; count of bases not matched to a gene: 12. The CDR3 spans 17 residues. CDR3 region: CASSESTLGGSKNEQFF. DNA of the CDR3: TGCGCCAGCAGTGAGTCGACTCTGGGCGGGAGCAAGAATGAGCAGTTCTTC.

The chain has TRBV9 and TRBJ2-3, with 16 bases identical to TRBD2. This CDR3 comprises 16 residues. Germline values: CDR1 SGDLS, CDR2 YYNGEE. J was trimmed by 7 bases and V by 2 bases; bases with no gene match: 4. The CDR3 DNA reads as TGTGCCAGCAGCGTGGGACTAGCGGGGGGGCTACATACGCAGTATTTT. Protein: CASSVGLAGGLHTQYF.

V gene TRBV7-2 combines with J gene TRBJ1-1, with D perhaps TRBD1 (6 bases). V was pared by 3 bases and J by 10 bases, with 15 bases between. CDR1 and CDR2 from the germline V gene are SGHTA and FQGNSA. There are 13 residues in the CDR3. CDR3 sequence reads: CASSFKGGRGAFF. Here the CDR3 DNA reads TGTGCCAGCAGCTTCAAGGGGGGGCGGGGAGCTTTCTTT.

This clone has a single count. The chain uses TRBV28 and TRBJ2-7, with 9 positions matching TRBD1. The CDR3 runs 18 residues. Germline V gives CDR1 MDHEN, CDR2 SYDVKM. Unmatched junction bases numbered 14, after V lost 2 bases and J lost 3 bases. For the CDR3, the DNA is TGTGCCAGCAGTTTAACCGGGACAGGGCGCCGACGCCTCTACGAGCAGTACTTC. This codes for CASSLTGTGRRRLYEQYF.

The chain combines TRBV27 with TRBJ2-2, with 8 bases lining up with TRBD2. J lost 5 bases, V lost 5 bases, and 13 bases had no gene match. The CDR3 is 17 residues long. From germline, CDR1 is MNHEY and CDR2 SMNVEV (reference sequence). The CDR3 loop reads CASSPLRSGSRTGELFF. The CDR3 DNA follows: TGTGCCAGCAGTCCCCTCCGGAGCGGGAGTAGAACCGGGGAGCTGTTTTTT.

This clone was observed once. The chain is built from TRBV11-3 and TRBJ2-7; TRBD1 matches at 7 bases. V trimming: 5 bases; J trimming: 6 bases; junction bases outside the gene matches: 4. The V gene's germline CDR1 is SGHNT and CDR2 YENEEA. The CDR3 has 12 amino acids. The DNA of the CDR3 is TGTGCCAGCAGCGACAGGGTCGGCGAGCAGTACTTC. Translated: CASSDRVGEQYF. The variable domain in full, completed from reference TRBV11-3 and TRBJ2-7, reads EAGVVQSPRYKIIEKKQPVAFWCNPISGHNTLYWYLQNLGQGPELLIRYENEEAVDDSQLPKDRFSAERLKGVDSTLKIQPAELGDSAVYLCASSDRVGEQYFGPGTRLTVT.

The genes are TRBV7-8 and TRBJ1-5; D may be TRBD1 (5 bases). The V end was cut by 5 bases, the J end by 5 bases, with 10 bases between. The germline V gene has CDR1 SGHVS and CDR2 FQNEAQ. The CDR3 loop spans 13 amino acids. CDR3 amino acids: CASSVSGDQPQHF. CDR3 coding DNA: TGTGCCAGCAGCGTCTCGGGGGATCAGCCCCAGCATTTT. The full variable domain, rest sourced from reference TRBV7-8 and TRBJ1-5, is GAGVSQSPRYKVAKRGQDVALRCDPISGHVSLFWYQQALGQGPEFLTYFQNEAQLDKSGLPSDRFFAERPEGSVSTLKIQRTQQEDSAVYLCASSVSGDQPQHFGDGTRLSIL.

V and J are TRBV30 and TRBJ2-6, with D possibly being TRBD2 (6 bases). V gave up 2 bases and J gave up 0 bases, with 20 bases separating them. The CDR3 has 19 amino acids. Germline V CDR1 and CDR2: GTSNPN, SVGIG (reference sequence). The chain's CDR3 is CAWSRGYSGVPSGANVLTF. In DNA, the CDR3 is TGTGCCTGGAGTCGCGGTTATTCGGGGGTCCCCTCTGGGGCCAACGTCCTGACTTTC.

The chain carries TRBV5-8 and TRBJ1-4, with 11 bases fitting TRBD1. There are 16 residues in the CDR3. Germline assignment: CDR1 SGHTS and CDR2 YDEGEE. Unmatched junction bases numbered 9, after V lost 4 bases and J lost 7 bases. CDR3 nucleotides: TGTGCCAGCAGCCTGAGATTAGGGACAGGGGGTGAAAAACTGTTTTTT. As protein: CASSLRLGTGGEKLFF. Full variable domain (rest looked up from reference TRBV5-8 and TRBJ1-4): EAGVTQSPTHLIKTRGQQATLRCSPISGHTSVYWYQQALGLGLQFLLWYDEGEERNRGNFPPRFSGRQFPNYSSELNVNALELEDSALYLCASSLRLGTGGEKLFFGSGTQLSVL.